This T cell receptor beta chain was sequenced in a study of post-analysis software for immune sequencing data (dated by TCRdb to about 2015). For the wider study: Disease courses on record covered relapsing-remitting, secondary progressive and progressive-relapsing multiple sclerosis, though some patients had no subtype annotation. Patient repertoires were compared against some twelve previously published healthy control repertoires from donors aged roughly 6 to 26 years. A subset of samples was prepared in parallel using single-end sample barcoding, then pooled and co-amplified after Illumina adapter ligation. Here is what the overall study found, with its caveats: Patients showed significantly higher frequencies than controls for five TRBV segments, among them TRBV5-6, TRBV5-1 and TRBV20-1. Strong co-clustering of samples prepared in the same batch was shown by direct clustering with F measure, prompting a batch-effect correction. The multiple sclerosis patient group was slightly younger than the control group. Multiple sclerosis patients had significantly lower normalized Chao1 diversity than controls, a result that suggests substantial peripheral T-cell clonal expansion.

Library preparation used PCR. The sample was run on an Illumina HiSeq 2500. Unique molecular identifiers were incorporated into TCR beta cDNA libraries to reduce PCR and sequencing biases. Approximately 500,000 cDNA molecules were obtained per 1 to 10 million input T cells, so each molecule approximated one T cell. Patient libraries were prepared and sequenced with the same protocol used for the earlier healthy control dataset. Within a given batch, samples were prepared together, multiplexed and sequenced on the same HiSeq lane. The authors' pipeline ran thus. Raw barcoded reads were processed with MIGEC, discarding single-read molecular identifier groups before consensus assembly and CDR3 extraction. VDJtools was used for post-analysis of the clonotype tables, with diversity normalized by down-sampling every dataset to the smallest sample size. To correct batch-related cross-sample contamination, repertoire overlap clustering matched CDR3 amino acid sequences but not nucleotide sequences. Starting from the raw public reads, TCRdb applied fastp trimming at Q25, assembled clones with MiXCR and retained in-frame beta chains. Entries are consolidated by CDR3 protein sequence, retaining the most common genes and DNA. TCRdb, not the original authors, processed these V and J calls. The sample yields fewer than 900,000 distinct CDR3 sequences; about 43% were counted once. Of the sample, 4.9% falls within the top ten clones.

This clonotype appeared a few times. Its antigen has not been determined. Per-base quality was not reported, and no clone a single base away is much larger than it. Including the terminal cysteine and phenylalanine, the CDR3 comprises 15 residues. This entry keeps only the CDR3 DNA: 45 bases, framed from base 1. Trimming takes 2 bases from V and 0 bases from J, and the germline ends sit 11 bases apart. Looking up the germline V gene yields CDR1 MNHEY and CDR2 SVGAGI. To demonstrate the VDJtools post-analysis software, TCR beta repertoires were profiled from the peripheral blood of about 13 young patients with multiple sclerosis. The patients with multiple sclerosis were children and adolescents between roughly 6 and 15 years of age.

The V and J segments used are TRBV6-5 and TRBJ2-7; the D segment could be TRBD2, given 5 matching bases. The specimen was blood. The sequence came from a girl aged 5-17 years with multiple sclerosis. The sequenced DNA is TGTGCCAGCAGTTACGTCCCGGGATTCTCCTACGAGCAGTACTTC. Its product reads: CASSYVPGFSYEQYF.